Below are 17 T cell receptor beta chains sequenced from a single sample in a study of beta chain features in type 1 diabetes. The study, taken as a whole, reports: People with Type 1 diabetes carried modestly yet significantly shorter TCRB CDR3s in all four CD4+ subsets.

For these TCRs, the target antigens are not known. Every isolated RNA sample was fully reverse transcribed, so sequencing captured expressed TCRB transcripts. Produced via immunoSEQ multiplex PCR; TCRdb's table is partial and in-frame only. The sample includes roughly 230,000 clones, approximately 11% of them seen just once. Sequencing input: naive CD4+ T cells from blood. The receptors were sampled from a man younger than 45 with type 1 diabetes.

This clone turned up a few times. V is TRBV5-4 and J is TRBJ1-2; 7 bases agree with TRBD1. Trimming took 3 bases from V and 4 from J; bases not matched to a gene: 0. Germline assignment: CDR1 SGHNT and CDR2 YYREEE (reference sequence). The CDR3 extends over 12 amino acids. CDR3 DNA: TGTGCCAGCAGCTGGGACAGCTATGGCTACACCTTC. It encodes CASSWDSYGYTF.

This clone has more than one count but fewer than ten. The V call is TRBV4-3, the J call TRBJ2-5; 9 bases line up with TRBD1. Trimming removed 0 bases from V and 3 bases from J; junction bases left unmatched: 5. The CDR3 is 16 residues long. Per the germline V gene, CDR1 is LGHNA and CDR2 is YSLEER. Here the CDR3 DNA reads TGCGCCAGCAGCCAAGATTACGACAGGGGGAAAGAGACCCAGTACTTC. This sequence encodes CASSQDYDRGKETQYF.

This clone was counted only a few times. This chain links TRBV4-2 with TRBJ2-5; D not resolved. From germline, CDR1 is LGHNA and CDR2 YNFKEQ. The CDR3 spans 17 residues. Trimming pared 0 bases from V and 4 bases from J, leaving 18 bases between. CDR3 nucleotide sequence: TGTGCCAGCAGCCAAGAACGCGGTCCAGAGGTTGTAGAGACCCAGTACTTC. Amino acid sequence: CASSQERGPEVVETQYF.

This clone was counted only a few times. The V and J genes are TRBV4-3 and TRBJ1-6, with unresolved D. CDR3 length: 16 amino acids. CDR1 LGHNA and CDR2 YSLEER come from the germline V gene. The V and J ends lost 1 base and 2 bases respectively, with 9 bases between them. CDR3 bases: TGCGCCAGCAGCCAAGGTTCTGTAACCTATAATTCACCCCTCCACTTT. It specifies CASSQGSVTYNSPLHF.

The chain has TRBV10-1 and TRBJ2-1, with a possible D match to TRBD2 (6 bases). CDR1 is WNHNN, CDR2 SYGVQD, per germline (reference sequence). The germline V and J ends were trimmed by 6 bases and 7 bases, with 13 bases remaining between them. The CDR3 sequence is 13 residues long. The CDR3: CASSGGLQNEQFF. CDR3 nucleotide sequence: TGCGCCAGCAGCGGAGGGCTTCAGAATGAGCAGTTCTTC.

There are a few counts of this clone. The V call is TRBV6-6, the J call TRBJ1-2; weak D call: TRBD1 (6 bases). Trimming left V 0 bases short and J 7 bases short, with 18 bases between. The CDR3 spans 16 residues. In germline, CDR1 is MNHNY, CDR2 SVGAGI (reference sequence). The CDR3 loop is CASSYSTQGPAGGYTF. DNA of the CDR3: TGTGCCAGCAGTTACTCCACTCAGGGGCCGGCGGGTGGCTACACCTTC.

The V gene is TRBV5-4, the J gene TRBJ1-4; 11 bases are a match to TRBD1. J gave up 8 bases and V 0 bases, and 6 bases lay outside the gene matches. The CDR3 length is 16 residues. Germline lookup yields CDR1 SGHNT and CDR2 YYREEE (reference sequence). CDR3 residues: CASSLDGGTGGEKLFF. CDR3 DNA sequence: TGTGCCAGCAGCTTGGATGGCGGGACAGGGGGGGAAAAACTGTTTTTT.

This clone occurred a few times. The chain employs TRBV25-1 and TRBJ2-3; D is possibly TRBD2 (7 bases). V lost 4 bases and J 4 bases, leaving 15 bases between the germline ends. The CDR3 runs 15 residues. Germline V gene data show CDR1 as MGHDK and CDR2 as SYGVNS. The DNA of the CDR3 is TGTGCCAGCAGTGTAGGGGGGGTGGGGGCAGATACGCAGTATTTT. Encoded protein: CASSVGGVGADTQYF. The full variable domain, with the rest looked up from reference TRBV25-1 and TRBJ2-3, is EADIYQTPRYLVIGTGKKITLECSQTMGHDKMYWYQQDPGMELHLIHYSYGVNSTEKGDLSSESTVSRIRTEHFPLTLESARPSHTSQYLCASSVGGVGADTQYFGPGTRLTVL.

V is TRBV7-2 and J is TRBJ1-1; the match to TRBD1 covers 8 bases. With V trimmed by 5 bases and J by 4 bases, 6 bases remained unmatched. CDR3 length: 14 amino acids. Germline loops: CDR1 SGHTA, CDR2 FQGNSA. The DNA of the CDR3 is TGTGCCAGCAGCCGGACAGGGTCGTCCACTGAAGCTTTCTTT. It codes for CASSRTGSSTEAFF.

The rearrangement uses TRBV19 and TRBJ1-2, with no clear D. Trimming left V 5 bases short and J 8 bases short, with 9 bases between. From germline, CDR1 is LNHDA and CDR2 SQIVND (reference sequence). The CDR3 loop spans 11 amino acids. CDR3 bases: TGTGCCAGTAGTGAGGCTTCAGGCTACACCTTC. It encodes CASSEASGYTF.

The chain combines TRBV19 with TRBJ2-1; weak D call: TRBD1 (6 bases). Germline CDR1 and CDR2: LNHDA and SQIVND (reference sequence). The CDR3 contains 13 residues. Trimming left V 10 bases short and J 0 bases short, with 10 bases between. The CDR3 here is CATGQNSYNEQFF. In DNA form, the CDR3 reads TGTGCCACAGGACAGAACTCCTACAATGAGCAGTTCTTC.

This clone was recorded a few times. This chain joins TRBV9 and TRBJ2-7; no reliable D call. Germline V CDR1 and CDR2: SGDLS, YYNGEE. This CDR3 is 13 amino acids long. V gave up 0 bases and J gave up 6 bases, with 10 bases separating them. CDR3 coding DNA: TGTGCCAGCAGCGTAGAACCGGTCGGCGAGCAGTACTTC. It yields the protein CASSVEPVGEQYF.

The V and J genes are TRBV7-2 and TRBJ2-1; 8 positions agree with TRBD2. The CDR3 has 15 amino acids. With 2 bases clipped from V and 6 bases from J, the junction kept 6 bases outside the gene matches. Germline V gives CDR1 SGHTA, CDR2 FQGNSA. In DNA form, the CDR3 reads TGTGCCAGCAGCTTAAGGCGGGGGGCCTCCAATGAGCAGTTCTTC. It codes for CASSLRRGASNEQFF.

The V and J genes are TRBV27 and TRBJ2-7; 7 bases are shared with TRBD2. The CDR3 sequence is 14 residues long. J was trimmed by 1 base and V by 5 bases; bases with no gene match: 5. Germline values: CDR1 MNHEY, CDR2 SMNVEV (reference sequence). The CDR3 DNA follows: TGTGCCAGCAGTAGTGGGACTACATCCTACGAGCAGTACTTC. Its protein is CASSSGTTSYEQYF.

The chain is built from TRBV27 and TRBJ1-4, with unresolved D. This CDR3 region has 16 residues. V was clipped by 4 bases and J by 6 bases, with 18 bases between them. The germline CDR1 and CDR2 sequences are MNHEY and SMNVEV (reference sequence). In DNA form, the CDR3 reads TGTGCCAGCAGTTCAGTAAGGGAGACGGATGATGAAAAACTGTTTTTT. Residues: CASSSVRETDDEKLFF. The whole variable domain, filled in from reference TRBV27 and TRBJ1-4, reads EAQVTQNPRYLITVTGKKLTVTCSQNMNHEYMSWYRQDPGLGLRQIYYSMNVEVTDKGDVPEGYKVSRKEKRNFPLILESPSPNQTSLYFCASSSVRETDDEKLFFGSGTQLSVL.

This clone was picked up a small number of times. CDR3 loop: CASSGGQNSPLHF. The DNA of the CDR3 is TGTGCCAGCAGTGGGGGACAGAATTCACCCCTCCACTTT. V and J are TRBV7-9 and TRBJ1-6; 7 bases fit TRBD1. J lost 7 bases, V lost 6 bases, and 3 bases had no gene match. The CDR3 consists of 13 residues. CDR1 and CDR2 (germline): SEHNR, FQNEAQ (reference sequence).

The V call is TRBV2, the J call TRBJ1-5; 9 bases map to TRBD1. Per the germline V gene, CDR1 is SNHLY and CDR2 is FYNNEI. The CDR3 has 14 amino acids. The J segment lost 7 bases and the V segment lost 6 bases, leaving 7 bases of the junction unmatched. The CDR3 region has the DNA TGTGCCAGCAGACCGGACAGGGGATACCAGCCCCAGCATTTT. Protein: CASRPDRGYQPQHF.